This T cell receptor (beta chain) was documented in a study of T cell clonotyping in hematopoietic cell transplantation. Sequencing used immunoSEQ multiplex PCR; TCRdb keeps in-frame clones, though not all of them. The sample has around 5,700 clones, approximately 90% seen once. V lost 0 bases, J lost 4 bases, and 13 bases lay in between. CDR1 is MNHEY and CDR2 is SVGAGI in the germline V gene. The CDR3 is 16 residues long. Samples: about 28 days before transplant, then days 30, 100 and 180 after. Whole-study results and caveats: CD4 and CD8 repertoire contributions could not be separated without sorting. At the given depth, recipient repertoires were over 97% de novo clonotypes.

As regards this clone: Its antigen is still unknown.

The sequence came from a female patient in her fifties who had an allogeneic stem cell transplant from an unrelated donor, so T cells may come from the graft donor. Some clones in this sample may be carry-over from other donors' samples. Sequenced here: peripheral blood mononuclear cells, sampled 100 days after allogeneic stem cell transplant. The V gene is TRBV6-5, the J gene TRBJ2-1; D is undetermined. CDR3 in amino acids: CASSYSRQTSYNEQFF. DNA of the CDR3: TGTGCCAGCAGTTACTCGCGGCAGACTTCTTACAATGAGCAGTTCTTC.